These 16 T cell receptor beta chains were sequenced from one sample in a study of cytomegalovirus exposure and HLA in healthy donors. It was with 60 Vbeta and 13 Jbeta primers that the PCR ran. TCRdb keeps only in-frame clones here, not all; method: immunoSEQ multiplex PCR. The table lists about 190,000 clones, over 75% of them singletons. The sample consisted of PBMCs. These receptors came from a man aged 18 to 29 in good health and CMV-seronegative.

Points on this clone: A junction boundary mismatches the germline segment, possibly from a read error. The chain employs TRBV2 and TRBJ1-1, with 9 bases that match TRBD1. Looked up from germline, CDR1 is SNHLY and CDR2 is FYNNEI. The CDR3 spans 14 residues. The CDR3 nucleotides are TGTGCCAGCAGGGAAGGGACAGGGCAGAGTGGAGCTTTCTTT. It codes for CASREGTGQSGAFF.

The rearrangement uses TRBV19 and TRBJ2-7; the match to TRBD2 covers 9 bases. In germline, CDR1 is LNHDA, CDR2 SQIVND (reference sequence). V gave up 4 bases and J gave up 3 bases; unmatched junction bases: 10. This CDR3 has 16 amino acids. CDR3 amino acids: CASSNTLAGRDYEQYF. The CDR3 DNA reads as TGTGCCAGTAGTAACACCCTAGCGGGAAGAGACTACGAGCAGTACTTC.

This CDR3 reads CASSQDWEQIPGFGYGYTF. In nucleotides, the CDR3 is TGCGCCAGCAGCCAAGATTGGGAGCAAATCCCAGGTTTTGGGTATGGCTACACCTTC. This chain uses TRBV4-3 with TRBJ1-2; no clear D. The CDR3 is 19 amino acids. The ends were cut back, 0 bases at V and 5 bases at J, with 25 bases in the middle. Germline CDR1 LGHNA, CDR2 YSLEER.

This clone was detected a few times. The rearrangement links TRBV7-3 to TRBJ2-3; the D is unclear. From germline, CDR1 is SGHTA and CDR2 FQGTGA. The CDR3 has 16 residues. Trimming removed 2 bases at V and 0 bases at J, with 12 bases between. This CDR3 reads CASSLGRSASTDTQYF. The CDR3 DNA is TGTGCCAGCAGCTTAGGCAGATCCGCTAGCACAGATACGCAGTATTTT.

V gene TRBV27 combines with J gene TRBJ1-6, with 10 bases lining up with TRBD1. The CDR3 spans 14 residues. The V gene's germline CDR1 is MNHEY and CDR2 SMNVEV (reference sequence). V dropped 6 bases and J dropped 7; count of bases not matched to a gene: 3. The CDR3 region has the DNA TGTGCCAGCAGAAAGGGACAGGGGAATTCACCCCTCCACTTT. This sequence encodes CASRKGQGNSPLHF.

The chain couples TRBV2 to TRBJ2-1, with TRBD1 matching 9 bases. CDR1 and CDR2 from the germline V gene are SNHLY and FYNNEI. The V gene end was trimmed by 4 bases and the J gene end by 2 bases; junction bases not matched to a gene: 6. CDR3 size: 16 residues. The CDR3 loop is CASSAIQGAPYNEQFF. Here the CDR3 DNA reads TGTGCCAGCAGTGCAATACAGGGGGCCCCCTACAATGAGCAGTTCTTC.

CDR3: CASSAAEVRAGNQPQHF. CDR3 bases: TGTGCCAGCAGTGCCGCGGAGGTTCGGGCAGGCAATCAGCCCCAGCATTTT. The V call is TRBV6-1, the J call TRBJ1-5, with D hard to call. The CDR3 consists of 17 residues. Trimming took off 4 bases at V and 2 bases at J, with 18 bases between the two ends. CDR1 and CDR2 from the germline V gene are MNHNS and SASEGT.

This clone was counted a single time. CDR3 coding DNA: TGTGCCAGCAGCTTGGGCCCTGGCAGGGTCTACGAGCAGTACTTC. Residues: CASSLGPGRVYEQYF. The chain carries TRBV5-5 and TRBJ2-7, with a possible D match to TRBD1 (5 bases). V shed 0 bases and J shed 3 bases, with 13 bases lying between them. The CDR3 loop spans 15 amino acids. CDR1 and CDR2 from the germline V gene are SGHKS and YYEKEE (reference sequence).

The chain recombines TRBV18 with TRBJ1-4, with D hard to call. The germline V and J ends were trimmed by 3 bases and 5 bases, with 7 bases remaining between them. The germline gives CDR1 KGHSH, CDR2 LQKENI. The CDR3 sequence is 13 residues long. The CDR3: CASSPLSNEKLFF. The CDR3 DNA sequence: TGTGCCAGCTCACCCTTATCGAATGAAAAACTGTTTTTT.

The rearrangement joins TRBV6-1 to TRBJ2-3; D gene unclear. V was cut by 7 bases and J by 3 bases, with 14 bases left in between. Per germline, CDR1 MNHNS and CDR2 SASEGT. The CDR3 runs to 14 residues. As DNA, the CDR3 is TGTGCCAGCACCTTTCCATCGGAGACAGATACGCAGTATTTT. This codes for CASTFPSETDTQYF.

This chain links TRBV11-2 with TRBJ2-1, with D unresolved. The ends were cut back, 5 bases at V and 4 bases at J, with 9 bases in the middle. CDR1 and CDR2 (germline): SGHAT, FQNNGV. CDR3 size: 13 residues. DNA of the CDR3: TGTGCCAGCAGCATAACAGTATACAATGAGCAGTTCTTC. As protein: CASSITVYNEQFF.

This clone turned up a few times. This chain connects TRBV7-2 to TRBJ1-2; TRBD1 matches 12 bases. The CDR3 covers 14 residues. Germline assignment: CDR1 SGHTA and CDR2 FQGNSA. V was pared by 4 bases and J by 8 bases, with 5 bases of the junction left unmatched. CDR3 in DNA: TGTGCCAGCAGCTGGGGACAGGGGGCTTACGGCTACACCTTC. It is translated as CASSWGQGAYGYTF. Full variable domain (rest looked up from reference TRBV7-2 and TRBJ1-2): GAGVSQSPSNKVTEKGKDVELRCDPISGHTALYWYRQSLGQGLEFLIYFQGNSAPDKSGLPSDRFSAERTGGSVSTLTIQRTQQEDSAVYLCASSWGQGAYGYTFGSGTRLTVV.

The genes are TRBV9 and TRBJ2-7; 8 nucleotides agree with TRBD1. The CDR3 is 14 residues long. The junction had 7 bases not matched to a gene; V was cut back by 5 bases and J by 3 bases. The germline V gene has CDR1 SGDLS and CDR2 YYNGEE. CDR3: CASSAGTGNYEQYF. The CDR3 coding sequence is TGTGCCAGCAGTGCCGGGACAGGAAACTACGAGCAGTACTTC.

The V and J genes are TRBV6-4 and TRBJ1-1; 7 bases agree with TRBD1. The CDR3 extends over 13 amino acids. Germline assignment: CDR1 MRHNA and CDR2 SNTAGT. V lost 6 bases, J lost 4 bases, and 5 bases stayed unmatched. The CDR3 loop reads CASRRQGGTEAFF. The CDR3 DNA follows: TGTGCCAGCAGAAGACAGGGTGGCACTGAAGCTTTCTTT.

The chain combines TRBV5-5 with TRBJ2-5, with 10 bases lining up with TRBD2. Looked up from germline, CDR1 is SGHKS and CDR2 is YYEKEE (reference sequence). Losses at the gene ends were 2 bases for V and 2 bases for J; bases not matched to a gene: 3. This CDR3 is built from 15 residues. The DNA of the CDR3 is TGTGCCAGCAGCTTAGGTAGCGGGGGGCAAGAGACCCAGTACTTC. Translated: CASSLGSGGQETQYF.

DNA of the CDR3: TGTGCCATCATCTTGCTGGAGAGCTCCTACGAGCAGTACTTC. Translated, it gives CAIILLESSYEQYF. The V and J genes are TRBV10-3 and TRBJ2-5; no reliable D call. The end of the DNA aligns better with TRBJ2-7, so the J call may be wrong. Germline CDR1 and CDR2: ENHRY and SYGVKD. The CDR3 consists of 14 residues.